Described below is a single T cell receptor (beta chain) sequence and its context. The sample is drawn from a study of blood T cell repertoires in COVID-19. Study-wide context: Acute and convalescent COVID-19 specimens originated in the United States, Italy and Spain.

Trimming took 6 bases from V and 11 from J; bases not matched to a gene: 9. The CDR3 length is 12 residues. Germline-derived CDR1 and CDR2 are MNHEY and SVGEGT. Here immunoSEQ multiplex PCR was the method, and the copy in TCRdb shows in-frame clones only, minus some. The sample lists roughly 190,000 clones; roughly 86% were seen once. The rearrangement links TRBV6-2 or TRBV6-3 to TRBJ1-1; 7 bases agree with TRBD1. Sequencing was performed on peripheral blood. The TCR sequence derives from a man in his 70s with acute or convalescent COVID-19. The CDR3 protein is CASSLVTGKAFF. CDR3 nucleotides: TGTGCCAGCAGCCTGGTGACAGGGAAGGCTTTCTTT.